The 30 T cell receptor beta chains below were found in one sample sequenced in a study of blood T cell repertoires in COVID-19. Only in-frame clones appear in the TCRdb table, and some are missing; sequencing was by immunoSEQ multiplex PCR. The top ten clones hold roughly three fifths of a sample with tens of thousands of clones, 80% of them seen once. The sample was peripheral blood. The receptors originated from a woman of 80 years or more with acute or convalescent COVID-19.

The rearrangement links TRBV24-1 to TRBJ1-5, with D unclear. Germline-derived CDR1 and CDR2 are KGHDR and SFDVKD. V was trimmed by 3 bases and J by 8 bases, leaving 7 bases between them. CDR3 length: 12 amino acids. The CDR3 nucleotides are TGTGCCACCAGTGATCCCGGGAAGCCCCAGCATTTT. Amino acid sequence: CATSDPGKPQHF.

This clone has a single count. V and J are TRBV6-4 and TRBJ1-1; tentatively, D is TRBD1 (5 bases). V dropped 6 bases and J dropped 6 bases, with 17 bases sitting between them. There are 14 residues in the CDR3. CDR1 MRHNA and CDR2 SNTAGT come from the germline V gene. In nucleotides, the CDR3 is TGTGCCAGCAGGAGAGGGACTTTTAGTGCTGAAGCTTTCTTT. This translates into CASRRGTFSAEAFF.

The V and J genes are TRBV10-3 and TRBJ1-1; 9 bases fit TRBD1. Germline CDR1 reads ENHRY; CDR2 reads SYGVKD. There are 14 residues in the CDR3. V lost 4 bases, J lost 6 bases, and 6 bases stayed unmatched. CDR3 in amino acids: CAISGRDRAAEAFF. CDR3 sequence (DNA): TGTGCCATCAGTGGCCGGGACAGGGCGGCTGAAGCTTTCTTT.

The chain links TRBV30 to TRBJ1-4; no firm D call. Per germline, CDR1 GTSNPN and CDR2 SVGIG (reference sequence). Trimming left V 3 bases short and J 5 bases short, with 10 bases between. This CDR3 has 13 amino acids. The chain's CDR3 is CAWSLYSNEKLFF. The CDR3 DNA is TGTGCCTGGAGCCTCTATTCCAATGAAAAACTGTTTTTT. Full variable domain (rest looked up from reference TRBV30 and TRBJ1-4): SQTIHQWPATLVQPVGSPLSLECTVEGTSNPNLYWYRQAAGRGLQLLFYSVGIGQISSEVPQNLSASRPQDRQFILSSKKLLLSDSGFYLCAWSLYSNEKLFFGSGTQLSVL.

This chain links TRBV7-8 with TRBJ2-1; D is possibly TRBD1 or TRBD2 (7 bases each). Germline CDR1 reads SGHVS; CDR2 reads FQNEAQ. V was cut by 5 bases and J by 4 bases, with 18 bases left in between. The CDR3 has 16 residues. CDR3: CASSRGGGSGYNEQFF. In DNA form, the CDR3 reads TGTGCCAGCAGCCGAGGGGGCGGGAGCGGTTACAATGAGCAGTTCTTC.

The V call is TRBV3-1 (or the pseudogene TRBV3-2), the J call TRBJ1-1, with D uncertain. Germline-derived CDR1 and CDR2 are LGHDT and YNNKEL (reference sequence). Trimming left V 8 bases short and J 1 base short, with 11 bases between. This CDR3 is built from 13 residues. CDR3 protein: CASSLKQNTEAFF. The CDR3 nucleotides are TGTGCCAGCTCCCTAAAGCAGAACACTGAAGCTTTCTTT.

V is TRBV2 and J is TRBJ2-3; no reliable D call. The CDR3 length is 13 residues. Trimming cost V 5 bases and J 2 bases, with 8 bases left between them. Germline CDR1 SNHLY, CDR2 FYNNEI. The CDR3 nucleotides are TGTGCCAGCAGTCAAGGTTACACAGATACGCAGTATTTT. Translated: CASSQGYTDTQYF.

The chain combines TRBV6-5 with TRBJ1-1; no clear D. V gave up 8 bases and J gave up 2 bases, with 15 bases separating them. The germline V gene encodes CDR1 MNHEY and CDR2 SVGAGI. The CDR3 is 14 amino acids. This chain's CDR3 is CASVSSNSNTEAFF. The CDR3 DNA sequence: TGTGCCAGCGTATCTTCAAACAGTAACACTGAAGCTTTCTTT.

This clone was detected once. The genes are TRBV29-1 and TRBJ2-3, with TRBD1 matching over 7 bases. J was trimmed by 6 bases and V by 4 bases; bases with no gene match: 7. The CDR3 extends over 13 amino acids. The germline V gene has CDR1 SQVTM and CDR2 ANQGSEA. The CDR3 DNA follows: TGCAGCGTTGTCGAGGGGGCAGCCGATACGCAGTATTTT. It specifies CSVVEGAADTQYF.

The chain combines TRBV10-1 with TRBJ2-1; 12 nucleotides line up with TRBD2. Germline V gene sequence: CDR1 WNHNN, CDR2 SYGVQD (reference sequence). The CDR3 loop spans 15 amino acids. The junction had 8 bases not matched to a gene; V was cut back by 2 bases and J by 12 bases. CDR3 nucleotides: TGCGCCAGCAGTGAGGATCTAGCGGGAGGGCTGAGGCAGTTCTTC. Translating it yields CASSEDLAGGLRQFF.

This chain links TRBV2 with TRBJ1-1; the match to TRBD1 covers 9 bases. Germline lookup yields CDR1 SNHLY and CDR2 FYNNEI. The V segment lost 8 bases and the J segment 1 base; nucleotides outside the gene matches: 8. The CDR3 is 15 residues long. CDR3 coding DNA: TGTGCCAGCGTACCACCGGGACAGGGGAACACTGAAGCTTTCTTT. Its translation is CASVPPGQGNTEAFF.

The V call is TRBV4-2, the J call TRBJ2-5; D is unclear. Germline V gene lookup returns CDR1 LGHNA and CDR2 YNFKEQ. This CDR3 contains 12 residues. V was shortened by 0 bases and J by 5 bases, with 4 bases between the two germline ends. CDR3 DNA: TGTGCCAGCAGCCAAGATTCGGAGACCCAGTACTTC. This gives the protein CASSQDSETQYF.

A few counts support this clone. The rearrangement uses TRBV7-9 and TRBJ2-3; 10 nucleotides agree with TRBD2. This CDR3 spans 14 amino acids. Germline trimming cut 6 bases from V and 4 bases from J; bases unmatched to any gene: 4. Per germline, CDR1 SEHNR and CDR2 FQNEAQ (reference sequence). CDR3: CASSWGTSADTQYF. DNA of the CDR3: TGTGCCAGCAGTTGGGGGACTAGCGCAGATACGCAGTATTTT.

V usage is TRBV5-4 and J usage is TRBJ2-1, with 12 bases aligning to TRBD2. This CDR3 spans 16 amino acids. Germline CDR1 SGHNT, CDR2 YYREEE (reference sequence). Trimming cost V 1 base and J 7 bases; bases outside gene matches: 6. The CDR3 nucleotides read TGTGCCAGCAGCTTGTTTCTAGCGGGAGGGCCTAATGAGCAGTTCTTC. It is translated as CASSLFLAGGPNEQFF.

The chain combines TRBV15 with TRBJ2-1, with D possibly TRBD2 on 6 matching bases. The V gene lost 3 bases and the J gene lost 8 bases, with 14 bases spanning the gap. The CDR3 is 14 residues long. Per germline, CDR1 LNHNV and CDR2 YYDKDF (reference sequence). This CDR3 is CATSRRLGVDEQFF. In nucleotides, the CDR3 is TGTGCCACCAGCAGGAGACTAGGAGTTGATGAGCAGTTCTTC.

The chain employs TRBV9 and TRBJ1-5; weak D call: TRBD1 (6 bases). The germline V gene has CDR1 SGDLS and CDR2 YYNGEE. Trimming removed 0 bases at V and 4 bases at J, with 11 bases between. The CDR3 totals 15 residues. The CDR3 sequence is CASSVGQDRNQPQHF. In DNA, the CDR3 is TGTGCCAGCAGCGTAGGACAGGATAGAAATCAGCCCCAGCATTTT.

The chain couples TRBV5-1 to TRBJ2-7; TRBD2 is a possible D gene (5 bases). The germline V gene encodes CDR1 SGHRS and CDR2 YFSETQ. V was pared by 4 bases and J by 3 bases, with 17 bases between. The CDR3 is 15 amino acids. Here the CDR3 DNA reads TGCGCCAGCAGCCCCTCTCCGGGAACTTACTACGAGCAGTACTTC. The encoded protein is CASSPSPGTYYEQYF. The full variable domain, its missing parts supplied by reference TRBV5-1 and TRBJ2-7, is KAGVTQTPRYLIKTRGQQVTLSCSPISGHRSVSWYQQTPGQGLQFLFEYFSETQRNKGNFPGRFSGRQFSNSRSEMNVSTLELGDSALYLCASSPSPGTYYEQYFGPGTRLTVT.

J is TRBJ2-3 and V is TRBV7-2; TRBD1 matches 7 bases. The CDR3 consists of 16 residues. The germline V gene encodes CDR1 SGHTA and CDR2 FQGNSA. V shed 0 bases and J 3 bases; nucleotides not matched to a gene: 6. CDR3 bases: TGTGCCAGCAGCTTAGCCGGGACAGTACAAACAGATACGCAGTATTTT. Its translation: CASSLAGTVQTDTQYF.

The rearrangement links TRBV5-1 to TRBJ2-6; 7 positions match TRBD1. CDR1 is SGHRS, CDR2 YFSETQ, per germline. V trimming: 6 bases; J trimming: 0 bases; junction bases outside the gene matches: 12. The CDR3 is 18 amino acids. The CDR3 DNA reads as TGCGCCAGCAACAATCCGACAGGGATTGACTCTGGGGCCAACGTCCTGACTTTC. It specifies CASNNPTGIDSGANVLTF.

In this sample, this clone turned up once. The chain carries TRBV10-3 and TRBJ1-3; D gene uncertain. V shed 0 bases and J shed 0 bases, with 6 bases lying between them. This CDR3 is 15 amino acids long. Germline values: CDR1 ENHRY, CDR2 SYGVKD. This chain's CDR3 is CAISESQFSGNTIYF. The CDR3 DNA reads TGTGCCATCAGTGAGTCACAGTTCTCTGGAAACACCATATATTTT.

CDR3 protein: CASSLNNEQYF. For the CDR3, the DNA is TGTGCCAGCAGCTTGAACAACGAGCAGTACTTC. The gene calls are TRBV5-6 and TRBJ2-7, with D hard to call. Trimming removed 1 base at V and 5 bases at J, with 4 bases between. The CDR3 has 11 residues. Germline values: CDR1 SGHDT, CDR2 YYEEEE.

The chain carries TRBV21-1 and TRBJ2-5; TRBD1, as called in the table, went unchecked against the DNA. TRBV21-1 is a pseudogene locus. CDR3 length equals 18 residues. CDR3 amino acids: CASSEYRGPRDLQETQYF. In DNA, the CDR3 is TGTGCCAGCAGCGAATACAGGGGGCCGCGAGACCTCCAAGAGACCCAGTACTTC.

The chain employs TRBV19 and TRBJ1-1; TRBD1 matches 7 bases. Per the germline V gene, CDR1 is LNHDA and CDR2 is SQIVND (reference sequence). The ends lost 4 bases at V and 2 bases at J; junction bases unmatched: 7. This CDR3 is 15 amino acids long. CDR3 residues: CASSKDRPGNTEAFF. In DNA, the CDR3 is TGTGCCAGTAGTAAGGACAGGCCGGGAAACACTGAAGCTTTCTTT.

The V call is TRBV11-2, the J call TRBJ2-1; D is perhaps TRBD2 (6 bases). CDR3 length: 15 amino acids. V dropped 5 bases and J dropped 4 bases, with 15 bases sitting between them. Per the germline V gene, CDR1 is SGHAT and CDR2 is FQNNGV. The CDR3 sequence: CASSEDGTLYNEQFF. CDR3 coding DNA: TGTGCCAGCAGCGAAGACGGGACTTTATACAATGAGCAGTTCTTC.

This chain connects TRBV12-5 to TRBJ1-1; possibly TRBD1 for D (5 bases). The V gene lost 4 bases and the J gene lost 6 bases, with 12 bases spanning the gap. The CDR3 consists of 13 residues. Germline lookup yields CDR1 LGHNT and CDR2 FRNRAP. CDR3 nucleotide sequence: TGTGCTAGTGGTTCTCTCGGAGGGGCTGAAGCTTTCTTT. Protein product: CASGSLGGAEAFF.

The chain uses TRBV5-1 and TRBJ1-2, with D hard to call. The CDR3 is 14 residues long. Trimming left V 4 bases short and J 6 bases short, with 16 bases between. Germline V gene data show CDR1 as SGHRS and CDR2 as YFSETQ. The CDR3 spells CASSPERKSNGYTF. The CDR3 DNA sequence: TGCGCCAGCAGCCCGGAGCGAAAGAGTAATGGCTACACCTTC.

The rearrangement uses TRBV30 and TRBJ1-2, with a weak D call TRBD1 (6 bases). This CDR3 region has 13 residues. The ends were cut back, 3 bases at V and 4 bases at J, with 12 bases in the middle. Germline assignment: CDR1 GTSNPN and CDR2 SVGIG (reference sequence). The CDR3 sequence: CAWSPRTAYGYTF. In DNA form, the CDR3 reads TGTGCCTGGAGCCCGCGGACAGCCTATGGCTACACCTTC.

In this sample, this clone turned up once. The chain employs TRBV10-1 and TRBJ2-7, with 7 bases that match TRBD2. From germline, CDR1 is WNHNN and CDR2 SYGVQD (reference sequence). Losses at the gene ends were 4 bases for V and 6 bases for J; bases not matched to a gene: 6. The CDR3 contains 13 residues. The CDR3, as DNA: TGCGCCAGCAGTGTGCCTTCGGGAGGCGAGCAGTACTTC. Protein: CASSVPSGGEQYF.

The genes are TRBV20-1 and TRBJ2-7, with 10 positions matching TRBD2. V gave up 6 bases and J gave up 6 bases; unmatched junction bases: 17. Germline CDR1 reads DFQATT; CDR2 reads SNEGSKA (reference sequence). The CDR3 length is 16 residues. CDR3 in amino acids: CSASQGSGTSASEQYF. The DNA of the CDR3 is TGCAGTGCCAGTCAAGGGTCCGGGACTAGCGCCTCCGAGCAGTACTTC.

The V call is TRBV5-4, the J call TRBJ2-3; TRBD2 matches 7 bases. Germline-derived CDR1 and CDR2 are SGHNT and YYREEE (reference sequence). The CDR3 length is 15 residues. The ends lost 0 bases at V and 2 bases at J; junction bases unmatched: 3. CDR3 in DNA: TGTGCCAGCAGCTTGGGGGGGACTAACACAGATACGCAGTATTTT. Protein: CASSLGGTNTDTQYF.